This TCR beta chain was retrieved from a study of cytomegalovirus exposure and HLA in healthy donors. Both 60 Vbeta primers and 13 Jbeta primers went into the PCR. This table comes from immunoSEQ multiplex PCR, and its TCRdb copy is limited to in-frame clones, with some not included. The repertoire consists of 150,000 to 180,000 clones, with 70% to 80% occurring once and the leading ten covering 4%. The CDR3 runs 14 residues. V was shortened by 1 base and J by 0 bases, with 8 bases between the two germline ends. Germline loops: CDR1 SGHRS, CDR2 YFSETQ. General study findings and limits: Analyses of presence/absence relied on an assumption of roughly uniform sequencing depth across donors.

As regards this clone: The antigen remains unidentified.

This clonotype was sampled from a woman aged 35 to 49 in good health and CMV-seronegative. Sequencing was done on a sample of PBMCs. This chain links TRBV5-1 with TRBJ2-7; D possibly corresponds to TRBD1 (5 bases). The CDR3 reads CASSLRQGSYEQYF. The CDR3 coding sequence is TGCGCCAGCAGCTTGCGGCAGGGCTCCTACGAGCAGTACTTC.